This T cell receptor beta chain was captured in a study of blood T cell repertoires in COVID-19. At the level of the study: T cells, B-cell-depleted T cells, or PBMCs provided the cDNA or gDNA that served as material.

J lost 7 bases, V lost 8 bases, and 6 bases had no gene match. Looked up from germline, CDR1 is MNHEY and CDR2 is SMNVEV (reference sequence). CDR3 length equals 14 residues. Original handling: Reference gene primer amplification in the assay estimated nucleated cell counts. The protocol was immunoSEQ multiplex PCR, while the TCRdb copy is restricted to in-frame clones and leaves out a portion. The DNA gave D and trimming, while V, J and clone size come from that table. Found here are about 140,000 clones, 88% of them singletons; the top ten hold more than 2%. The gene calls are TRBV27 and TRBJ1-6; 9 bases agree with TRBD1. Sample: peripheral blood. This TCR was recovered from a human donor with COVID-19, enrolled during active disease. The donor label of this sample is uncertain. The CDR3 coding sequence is TGTGCCAGCGGATTACAGGGGGCAAATTCACCCCTCCACTTT. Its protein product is CASGLQGANSPLHF.